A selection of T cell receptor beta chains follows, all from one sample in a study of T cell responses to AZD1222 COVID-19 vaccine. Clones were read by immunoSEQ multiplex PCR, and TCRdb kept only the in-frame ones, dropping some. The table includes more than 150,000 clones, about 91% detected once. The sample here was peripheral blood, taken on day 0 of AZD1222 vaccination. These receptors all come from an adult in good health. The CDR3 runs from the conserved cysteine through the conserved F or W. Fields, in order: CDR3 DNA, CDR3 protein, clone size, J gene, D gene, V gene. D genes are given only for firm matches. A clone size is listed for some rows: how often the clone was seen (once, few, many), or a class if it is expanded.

CDR3nt: TGCAGCGTTGGGGCAGGCGCCGGGACCCAGTACTTC
CDR3aa: CSVGAGAGTQYF
abundance: NA
j_gene: TRBJ2-5
d_gene: NA
v_gene: TRBV29-1

CDR3nt: TGTGCCTGGAGCCCCCTGGACAGGGCTAATGAAAAACTGTTTTTT
CDR3aa: CAWSPLDRANEKLFF
abundance: NA
j_gene: TRBJ1-4
d_gene: TRBD1
v_gene: TRBV30

CDR3nt: TGTGCCAGCAGCCAAGGTACAAGCAATCAGCCCCAGCATTTT
CDR3aa: CASSQGTSNQPQHF
abundance: NA
j_gene: TRBJ1-5
d_gene: NA
v_gene: TRBV3-1/TRBV3-2

CDR3nt: TGTGCCAGCAGACCGGGACTAGCGGGAGGGCTTAGGGTCAATGAGCAGTTCTTC
CDR3aa: CASRPGLAGGLRVNEQFF
abundance: NA
j_gene: TRBJ2-1
d_gene: TRBD2
v_gene: TRBV25-1

CDR3nt: TGTGCCAGCACCCCGGGACGGCTGGAGACCCAGTACTTC
CDR3aa: CASTPGRLETQYF
abundance: NA
j_gene: TRBJ2-5
d_gene: NA
v_gene: TRBV6-5

CDR3nt: TGTGCCAGCAGCTACGGGACGGGGGGACTACAGGGTGAGCAGTACTTC
CDR3aa: CASSYGTGGLQGEQYF
abundance: once
j_gene: TRBJ2-7
d_gene: NA
v_gene: TRBV27

CDR3nt: TGTGCCAGCAGCATCCGTAGCGGGGGGGCCACAGATACGCAGTATTTT
CDR3aa: CASSIRSGGATDTQYF
abundance: NA
j_gene: TRBJ2-3
d_gene: TRBD2
v_gene: TRBV7-2

CDR3nt: TGCGCCAGCAGCCAACTACGGGGGGGGAACTATGGCTACACCTTC
CDR3aa: CASSQLRGGNYGYTF
abundance: NA
j_gene: TRBJ1-2
d_gene: NA
v_gene: TRBV4-3

CDR3nt: TGTGCCAGTAGTGAAGAGAGGCTATCCACAGATACGCAGTATTTT
CDR3aa: CASSEERLSTDTQYF
abundance: once
j_gene: TRBJ2-3
d_gene: NA
v_gene: TRBV19

CDR3nt: TGTGCCAGCAGCTTCGAGCAGACGGAAAAACTGTTTTTT
CDR3aa: CASSFEQTEKLFF
abundance: NA
j_gene: TRBJ1-4
d_gene: NA
v_gene: TRBV5-4

CDR3nt: TGTGCCAGCAGCTTAGGAGGGACCCAAGAGACCCAGTACTTC
CDR3aa: CASSLGGTQETQYF
abundance: NA
j_gene: TRBJ2-5
d_gene: NA
v_gene: TRBV11-1

CDR3nt: TGTGCCAGCAGCTTAAATCCGGTCTACGAGCAGTACTTC
CDR3aa: CASSLNPVYEQYF
abundance: NA
j_gene: TRBJ2-7
d_gene: NA
v_gene: TRBV7-3

CDR3nt: TGTGCCTGGAGATCCCGGACAGGGATCTCCTACAATGAGCAGTTCTTC
CDR3aa: CAWRSRTGISYNEQFF
abundance: NA
j_gene: TRBJ2-1
d_gene: TRBD1
v_gene: TRBV30

CDR3nt: TGCGCCAGCAGCTTGTATTGGCAGGGAAGCACAGATACGCAGTATTTT
CDR3aa: CASSLYWQGSTDTQYF
abundance: NA
j_gene: TRBJ2-3
d_gene: NA
v_gene: TRBV5-1

CDR3nt: TGTGCCAGCAGTTATTACGACAGGGACTATGGCTACACCTTC
CDR3aa: CASSYYDRDYGYTF
abundance: NA
j_gene: TRBJ1-2
d_gene: TRBD1
v_gene: TRBV6-1

CDR3nt: TGTGCCAGCAGCTTAGCGCCGATCAATCAGCCCCAGCATTTT
CDR3aa: CASSLAPINQPQHF
abundance: NA
j_gene: TRBJ1-5
d_gene: NA
v_gene: TRBV7-8

CDR3nt: TGTGCCACCGCCCCGCGGGACAGGGGGCCAGAGACCCAGTACTTC
CDR3aa: CATAPRDRGPETQYF
abundance: NA
j_gene: TRBJ2-5
d_gene: TRBD1
v_gene: TRBV7-2

CDR3nt: TGTGCCAGCCGAACCCCGGGTACCCCCTACGAGCAGTACTTC
CDR3aa: CASRTPGTPYEQYF
abundance: NA
j_gene: TRBJ2-7
d_gene: NA
v_gene: TRBV5-6

CDR3nt: TGCGCCAGCAGCCACTCTGGGGCGCACGGGGGGCGCACAGATACGCAGTATTTT
CDR3aa: CASSHSGAHGGRTDTQYF
abundance: once
j_gene: TRBJ2-3
d_gene: NA
v_gene: TRBV4-3

CDR3nt: TGTGCCAGCAGCCCTCAGGGACTAGGGAATACGCAGTATTTT
CDR3aa: CASSPQGLGNTQYF
abundance: few
j_gene: TRBJ2-3
d_gene: TRBD2
v_gene: TRBV7-3

CDR3nt: TGCGCCAGCAGCCAAGACAGGGCCCCCCTCTATGGCTACACCTTC
CDR3aa: CASSQDRAPLYGYTF
abundance: NA
j_gene: TRBJ1-2
d_gene: NA
v_gene: TRBV4-1

CDR3nt: TGTGCCAGCAGCTGGGGGACTACTCTGGGCGAGCAGTTCTTC
CDR3aa: CASSWGTTLGEQFF
abundance: NA
j_gene: TRBJ2-1
d_gene: TRBD2
v_gene: TRBV4-2